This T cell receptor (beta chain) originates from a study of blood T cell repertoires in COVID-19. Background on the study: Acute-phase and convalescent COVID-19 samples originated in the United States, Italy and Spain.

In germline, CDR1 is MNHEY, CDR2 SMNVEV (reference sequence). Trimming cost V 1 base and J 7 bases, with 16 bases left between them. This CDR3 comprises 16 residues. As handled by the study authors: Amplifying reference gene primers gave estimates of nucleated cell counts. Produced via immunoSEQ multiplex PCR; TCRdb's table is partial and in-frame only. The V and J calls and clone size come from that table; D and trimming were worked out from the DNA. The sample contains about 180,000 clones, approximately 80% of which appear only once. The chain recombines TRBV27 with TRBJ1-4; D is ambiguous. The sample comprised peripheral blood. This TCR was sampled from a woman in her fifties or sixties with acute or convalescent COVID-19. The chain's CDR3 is CASSLFRKWGGEKLFF. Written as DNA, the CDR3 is TGTGCCAGCAGTTTATTCCGAAAGTGGGGAGGTGAAAAACTGTTTTTT.